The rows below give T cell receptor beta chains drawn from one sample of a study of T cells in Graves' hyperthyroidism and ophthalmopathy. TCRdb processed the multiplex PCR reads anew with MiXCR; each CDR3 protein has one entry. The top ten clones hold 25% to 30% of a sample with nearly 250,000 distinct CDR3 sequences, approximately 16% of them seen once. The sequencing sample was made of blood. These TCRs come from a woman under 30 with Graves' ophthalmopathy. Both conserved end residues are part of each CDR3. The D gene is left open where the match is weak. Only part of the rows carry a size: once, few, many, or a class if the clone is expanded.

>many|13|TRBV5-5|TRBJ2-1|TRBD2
CASSLLAGDEQFF
TGTGCCAGCAGCTTGTTGGCGGGGGATGAGCAGTTCTTC
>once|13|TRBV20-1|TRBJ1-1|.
CSPSMGPSTEAFF
TGCAGTCCCTCGATGGGACCGAGCACTGAAGCTTTCTTT
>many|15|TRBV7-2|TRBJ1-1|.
CASSFKEWMNTEAFF
TGTGCCAGCAGCTTTAAAGAATGGATGAACACTGAAGCTTTCTTT
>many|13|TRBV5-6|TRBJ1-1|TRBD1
CASSLQGVIEAFF
TGTGCCAGCAGCTTGCAGGGGGTCATAGAAGCTTTCTTT
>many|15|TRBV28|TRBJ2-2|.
CASSESGTPTGELFF
TGTGCCAGCAGTGAGTCCGGGACCCCAACCGGGGAGCTGTTTTTT
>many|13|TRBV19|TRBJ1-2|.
CASSMARSYGYTF
TGTGCCAGTAGTATGGCCAGGTCCTATGGCTACACCTTC
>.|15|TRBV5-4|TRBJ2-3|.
CASSLRERQLSTQYF
TGTGCCAGCAGCTTGCGGGAGCGACAACTTAGCACGCAGTATTTT
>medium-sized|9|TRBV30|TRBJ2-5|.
CACCETQYF
TGTGCCTGCTGTGAGACCCAGTACTTC
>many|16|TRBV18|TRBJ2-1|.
CASSPAGASSYNEQFF
TGTGCCAGCTCACCTGCGGGGGCGAGCTCCTACAATGAGCAGTTCTTC
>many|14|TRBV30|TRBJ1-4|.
CAWSGLATNEKLFF
TGTGCCTGGAGTGGGTTAGCAACTAATGAAAAACTGTTTTTT
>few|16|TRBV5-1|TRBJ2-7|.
CASSLQRSGSSYEQYF
TGCGCCAGCAGCCTACAACGTTCGGGTAGCTCCTACGAGCAGTACTTC
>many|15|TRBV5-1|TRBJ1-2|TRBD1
CASSLDLDRAGGYTF
TGCGCCAGCAGCTTGGACTTGGACAGGGCGGGCGGCTACACCTTC
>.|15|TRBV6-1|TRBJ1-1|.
CASTVPGGGNTEAFF
TGTGCCAGCACGGTTCCGGGAGGAGGAAACACTGAAGCTTTCTTT
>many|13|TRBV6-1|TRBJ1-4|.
CASSEQGYEKLFF
TGTGCCAGCAGTGAACAAGGGTACGAAAAACTGTTTTTT
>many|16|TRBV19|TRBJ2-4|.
CASSIDHLLAKNIQYF
TGTGCCAGTAGTATTGACCATCTTCTAGCCAAAAACATTCAGTACTTC
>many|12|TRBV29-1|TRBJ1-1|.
CSAENMYAEAFF
TGCAGCGCCGAAAACATGTACGCTGAAGCTTTCTTT
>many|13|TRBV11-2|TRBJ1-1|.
CAGSWTSDTEAFF
TGTGCCGGCAGCTGGACCTCTGACACTGAAGCTTTCTTT
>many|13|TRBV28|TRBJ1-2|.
CASSTRPERGYTF
TGTGCCAGCAGTACCCGACCCGAACGGGGCTACACCTTC
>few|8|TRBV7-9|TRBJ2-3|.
CASSLLYF
TGTGCCAGCAGCTTATTGTATTTT
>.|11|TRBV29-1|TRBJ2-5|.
CSLGLQETQYF
TGCAGCCTTGGGCTACAAGAGACCCAGTACTTC
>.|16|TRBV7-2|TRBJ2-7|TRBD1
CASSLVSGGFSYEQYF
TGTGCCAGCAGCTTAGTCTCAGGGGGCTTCTCCTACGAGCAGTACTTC
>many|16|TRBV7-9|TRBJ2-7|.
CAIDSYSPPPSYEQYF
TGTGCCATCGACTCATACTCCCCTCCCCCTTCCTACGAGCAGTACTTC
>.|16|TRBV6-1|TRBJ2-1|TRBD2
CASSLGLAGGFNEQFF
TGTGCCAGCAGTCTAGGACTAGCGGGGGGGTTCAATGAGCAGTTCTTC
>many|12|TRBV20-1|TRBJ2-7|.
CSASGRIYEQYF
TGCAGTGCTTCAGGACGGATCTACGAGCAGTACTTC
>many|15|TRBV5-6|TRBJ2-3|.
CASSLSQGRTDTQYF
TGTGCCAGCAGCTTGTCACAGGGACGGACAGATACGCAGTATTTT
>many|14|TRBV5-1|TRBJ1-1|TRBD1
CASSLWTGVPEAFF
TGCGCCAGCAGCCTATGGACAGGGGTTCCTGAAGCTTTCTTT
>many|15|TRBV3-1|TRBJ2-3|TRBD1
CASSHWTGEADTQYF
TGTGCCAGCAGCCACTGGACAGGGGAGGCAGATACGCAGTATTTT
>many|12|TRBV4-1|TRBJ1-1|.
CASGRTGYEAFF
TGCGCCAGCGGAAGAACGGGATACGAAGCTTTCTTT
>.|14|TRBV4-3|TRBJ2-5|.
CASSQESYQETQYF
TGCGCCAGCAGCCAAGAGAGTTACCAAGAGACCCAGTACTTC
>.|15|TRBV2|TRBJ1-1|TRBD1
CASTGGTGGATEAFF
TGTGCCAGCACGGGAGGGACAGGGGGGGCCACTGAAGCTTTCTTT
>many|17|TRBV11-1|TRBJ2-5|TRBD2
CASSFGEREPNQETQYF
TGTGCCAGCAGCTTTGGGGAGCGGGAGCCAAACCAAGAGACCCAGTACTTC
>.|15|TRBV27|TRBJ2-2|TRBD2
CASSLFGGSAGELFF
TGTGCCAGCAGTTTATTCGGGGGGTCGGCCGGGGAGCTGTTTTTT
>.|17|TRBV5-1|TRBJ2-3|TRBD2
CASSLVASGGSTDTQYF
TGCGCCAGCAGCTTGGTGGCTAGCGGGGGAAGCACAGATACGCAGTATTTT
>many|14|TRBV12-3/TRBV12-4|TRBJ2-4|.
CASSSPQLGNIQYF
TGTGCCAGCAGTTCCCCCCAGTTAGGAAACATTCAGTACTTC
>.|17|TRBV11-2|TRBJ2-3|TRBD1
CASSLVQGVIYADTQYF
TGTGCCAGCAGCTTAGTACAGGGGGTGATCTACGCAGATACGCAGTATTTT
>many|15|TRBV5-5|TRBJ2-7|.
CASSPGGVTSYEQYF
TGTGCCAGCAGCCCCGGCGGGGTTACCTCCTACGAGCAGTACTTC
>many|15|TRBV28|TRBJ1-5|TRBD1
CASSYRDRGDQPQHF
TGTGCCAGCAGTTACCGGGACAGGGGAGACCAGCCCCAGCATTTT
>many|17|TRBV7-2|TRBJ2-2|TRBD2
CASSLGFFGGDTGELFF
TGTGCCAGCAGCTTAGGGTTTTTCGGGGGGGACACCGGGGAGCTGTTTTTT
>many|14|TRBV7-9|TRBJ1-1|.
CASSVTQDPTEAFF
TGTGCCAGCAGCGTAACACAGGACCCTACTGAAGCTTTCTTT
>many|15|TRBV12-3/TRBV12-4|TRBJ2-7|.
CASSFAPRGGYEQYF
TGTGCCAGCAGTTTTGCCCCCAGGGGAGGCTACGAGCAGTACTTC
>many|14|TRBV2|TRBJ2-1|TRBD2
CASRDAGGYNEQFF
TGTGCCAGCAGGGATGCGGGGGGGTACAATGAGCAGTTCTTC
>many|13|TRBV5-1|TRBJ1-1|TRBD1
CASWGTGTSEAFF
TGCGCCAGTTGGGGGACAGGGACTTCTGAAGCTTTCTTT
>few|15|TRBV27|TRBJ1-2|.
CASSSGGGFNYGYTF
TGTGCCAGCAGTTCCGGCGGGGGGTTTAACTATGGCTACACCTTC
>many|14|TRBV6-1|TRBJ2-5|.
CASSEDQRQETQYF
TGTGCCAGCAGCGAGGACCAAAGGCAAGAGACCCAGTACTTC
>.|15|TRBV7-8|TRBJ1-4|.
CASRQGSSGNEKLFF
TGTGCCAGCAGGCAGGGGTCTTCGGGGAATGAAAAACTGTTTTTT
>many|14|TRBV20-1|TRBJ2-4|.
CSARERKAKNIQYF
TGCAGTGCTAGAGAACGGAAAGCCAAAAACATTCAGTACTTC
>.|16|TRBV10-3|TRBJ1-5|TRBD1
CAITAGTGGSRQPQHF
TGTGCCATCACAGCCGGGACAGGGGGAAGTCGGCAGCCCCAGCATTTT
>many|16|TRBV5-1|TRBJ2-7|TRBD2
CASSPRTSGNPWEQYF
TGCGCCAGCAGCCCACGGACTAGCGGGAATCCCTGGGAGCAGTACTTC
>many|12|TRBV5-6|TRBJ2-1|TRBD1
CASSKTGVEQFF
TGTGCCAGCAGCAAGACAGGGGTTGAGCAGTTCTTC
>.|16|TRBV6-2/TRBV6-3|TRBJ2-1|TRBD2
CASTKAGTSSGHEQFF
TGTGCCAGCACAAAAGCGGGGACTAGTTCCGGTCATGAGCAGTTCTTC
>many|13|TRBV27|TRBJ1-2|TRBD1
CASRTITGEGYTF
TGTGCCAGCAGAACGATCACAGGGGAAGGCTACACCTTC
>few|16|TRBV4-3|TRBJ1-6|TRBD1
CASSQGGRGSNSPLHF
TGCGCCAGCAGCCAAGGGGGCAGGGGGTCTAATTCACCCCTCCACTTT
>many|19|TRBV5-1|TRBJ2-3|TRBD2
CASSRTNYRLAGVTDTQYF
TGCGCCAGCAGCCGGACCAATTACCGACTAGCGGGGGTCACAGATACGCAGTATTTT